The rows below give T cell receptor beta chains drawn from one sample of a study of vaccination and CD4 T cells after COVID-19. MiXCR, run by TCRdb on the PCR reads, gives a single entry per CDR3 protein. The sample has about 15,000 distinct CDR3 sequences, around four fifths seen once; the top ten hold 10% to 11%. No antigen has been identified for these receptors. Sequenced: CD4+ T cells from blood, cultured in vitro. The receptors were sampled from a human donor who had recovered from COVID-19. CDR3s include the opening cysteine and the closing phenylalanine or tryptophan. The D gene is left open where the match is weak. Where a row states a size, it is once, few, many or the class of an expanded clone; other rows omit it.

-,TRBV24-1,-,TRBJ2-5,CATSETDRAKETQYF,TGTGCCACCAGTGAGACCGACAGAGCCAAAGAGACCCAGTACTTC
-,TRBV7-9,-,TRBJ1-6,CASSFVGGGWNSPLHF,TGTGCCAGCAGCTTCGTAGGGGGAGGGTGGAATTCACCCCTCCACTTT
-,TRBV28,-,TRBJ1-1,CASSPGVRMNTEAFF,TGTGCCAGCAGCCCCGGGGTGCGCATGAACACTGAAGCTTTCTTT
TRBD1,TRBV12-3/TRBV12-4,-,TRBJ1-4,CASRPGTGNEKLFF,TGTGCCAGCAGACCTGGGACAGGGAATGAAAAACTGTTTTTT
-,TRBV5-6,-,TRBJ2-7,CASSFLGRSQNRYEQYF,TGTGCCAGCAGCTTTTTAGGGAGGAGCCAAAATAGATACGAGCAGTACTTC
TRBD1,TRBV24-1,few,TRBJ1-1,CATSDGQGPWTEAFF,TGTGCCACCAGTGACGGACAGGGACCTTGGACTGAAGCTTTCTTT
-,TRBV29-1,-,TRBJ2-3,CSVDGRDNTDTQYF,TGCAGCGTCGACGGGCGTGATAACACAGATACGCAGTATTTT
TRBD2,TRBV6-1,-,TRBJ2-1,CASLNSGSGFDEQFF,TGTGCCAGCCTCAATAGCGGGAGTGGTTTCGATGAGCAGTTCTTC
-,TRBV7-2,few,TRBJ1-2,CASSLTQTPYGYTF,TGTGCCAGCAGCTTAACACAGACTCCGTATGGCTACACCTTC
-,TRBV20-1,-,TRBJ2-6,CSAPPRGANVLTF,TGCAGTGCTCCCCCTCGCGGGGCCAACGTCCTGACTTTC
-,TRBV18,-,TRBJ2-2,CASSLVARNTGELFF,TGTGCCAGCTCACTAGTGGCTCGGAACACCGGGGAGCTGTTTTTT
-,TRBV6-5,-,TRBJ1-2,CASSYSNPGRGANYGYTF,TGTGCCAGCAGTTACTCGAATCCAGGGAGAGGAGCTAACTATGGCTACACCTTC
-,TRBV24-1,-,TRBJ1-2,CATSEGSYGYTF,TGTGCCACCAGTGAAGGGAGCTATGGCTACACCTTC
TRBD1,TRBV19,-,TRBJ1-5,CASSILTGGNQPQHF,TGTGCCAGTAGTATATTAACAGGGGGCAATCAGCCCCAGCATTTT
-,TRBV5-4,once,TRBJ1-1,CASSLGQRNTEAFF,TGTGCCAGCAGCTTGGGACAGAGAAACACTGAAGCTTTCTTT
-,TRBV6-1,few,TRBJ1-6,CASSEGDSPLHF,TGTGCCAGCAGTGAAGGGGATTCACCCCTCCACTTT
-,TRBV2,-,TRBJ1-2,CASRKTDGYTF,TGTGCCAGCAGGAAAACCGATGGCTACACCTTC
TRBD2,TRBV19,-,TRBJ2-4,CASSRRGDLAKNIQYF,TGTGCCAGTAGTCGCCGGGGGGACCTAGCCAAAAACATTCAGTACTTC
-,TRBV2,-,TRBJ1-1,CASSAGPNTEAFF,TGTGCCAGCAGTGCAGGGCCCAACACTGAAGCTTTCTTT
TRBD1,TRBV28,-,TRBJ1-1,CASSSGQGGTEAFF,TGTGCCAGCAGTTCGGGACAGGGGGGAACTGAAGCTTTCTTT
TRBD2,TRBV7-2,-,TRBJ2-5,CASSFAKTSGEGETQYF,TGTGCCAGCAGCTTCGCCAAGACTAGCGGGGAAGGGGAGACCCAGTACTTC
-,TRBV10-1,-,TRBJ2-7,CASQGSYEQYF,TGCGCCAGCCAGGGGAGTTACGAGCAGTACTTC
TRBD1,TRBV28,-,TRBJ1-2,CASSLGTGFTF,TGTGCCAGCAGTTTGGGGACAGGGTTCACCTTC
TRBD2,TRBV6-1,few,TRBJ2-5,CASSYTGGETQYF,TGTGCCAGCTCCTATACGGGGGGGGAGACCCAGTACTTC
TRBD2,TRBV15,-,TRBJ2-3,CATSRGGTSYTDTQYF,TGTGCCACCAGCAGAGGAGGGACTAGCTACACAGATACGCAGTATTTT
TRBD1,TRBV30,few,TRBJ1-6,CAWTIQGKRNSPLHF,TGTGCCTGGACTATACAGGGGAAGAGGAATTCACCCCTCCACTTT
TRBD1,TRBV30,-,TRBJ1-5,CAWTHGGTGNRAQHF,TGTGCCTGGACCCACGGGGGGACAGGTAATCGAGCCCAGCATTTT
-,TRBV28,-,TRBJ2-3,CASSSPRRPTDTQYF,TGTGCCAGCAGTAGCCCGAGGCGGCCCACAGATACGCAGTATTTT
-,TRBV12-3/TRBV12-4,-,TRBJ1-5,CASSLSGGSQPQHF,TGTGCCAGCAGTTTGTCGGGGGGAAGTCAGCCCCAGCATTTT
-,TRBV7-2,-,TRBJ2-7,CASSLQGTGTTYEQYF,TGTGCCAGCAGCTTACAGGGGACCGGGACCACCTACGAGCAGTACTTC
-,TRBV19,-,TRBJ2-5,CASSRGLQETQYF,TGTGCCAGTAGTAGAGGACTACAAGAGACCCAGTACTTC
-,TRBV7-9,-,TRBJ1-1,CASSRNMNTEAFF,TGTGCCAGCAGCCGCAACATGAACACTGAAGCTTTCTTT
TRBD1,TRBV24-1,-,TRBJ2-5,CATSDWGRGLGETQYF,TGTGCCACCAGTGATTGGGGCAGGGGGCTCGGGGAGACCCAGTACTTC
-,TRBV20-1,-,TRBJ2-7,CSVRKAYEQYF,TGCAGTGTGCGCAAAGCCTACGAGCAGTACTTC
-,TRBV28,-,TRBJ2-5,CASSYPAVETQYF,TGTGCCAGCAGCTACCCCGCGGTCGAGACCCAGTACTTC
-,TRBV28,-,TRBJ1-2,CADRGDYGYTF,TGTGCAGACCGGGGTGACTATGGCTACACCTTC
-,TRBV7-9,-,TRBJ1-1,CASSPTLNAVGRGTEAFF,TGTGCCAGCAGCCCCACCCTTAACGCTGTAGGGAGGGGCACTGAAGCTTTCTTT
-,TRBV6-5,large,TRBJ1-5,CASSYVAGGNQPQHF,TGTGCCAGCAGTTACGTCGCAGGCGGCAATCAGCCCCAGCATTTT
TRBD1,TRBV4-1,few,TRBJ1-6,CASSQLDREYNSPLHF,TGCGCCAGCAGCCAGCTCGACAGGGAATATAATTCACCCCTCCACTTT
-,TRBV20-1,-,TRBJ1-1,CSAFGLGDEAFF,TGCAGTGCTTTCGGTTTGGGGGACGAAGCTTTCTTT
-,TRBV11-2,-,TRBJ2-2,CASSFRESDTGELFF,TGTGCCAGCAGCTTCCGGGAGTCCGACACCGGGGAGCTGTTTTTT
-,TRBV28,-,TRBJ1-6,CASRGPNSPLHF,TGTGCCAGCAGGGGACCGAATTCACCCCTCCACTTT
-,TRBV20-1,-,TRBJ1-6,CSARPPGDNSPLHF,TGCAGTGCCCGCCCGCCGGGGGATAATTCACCCCTCCACTTT
-,TRBV28,few,TRBJ1-2,CASSLGARAANYGYTF,TGTGCCAGCAGTTTGGGGGCCCGGGCCGCTAACTATGGCTACACCTTC
-,TRBV27,-,TRBJ2-7,CASSPGLGLGYEQYF,TGTGCCAGCAGTCCCGGGCTCGGTTTAGGGTACGAGCAGTACTTC